A single sample gave rise to the 11 T cell receptor beta chains below, sequenced in a study of CD8 T cells in ankylosing spondylitis (dated by TCRdb to the late 2010s). The protocol used for the library was 5' RACE. This sample was sequenced with an Illumina HiSeq 2500. The public sequencing data were trimmed at Q25 with fastp and processed into clonotypes with MiXCR by TCRdb, which kept only in-frame beta chains. CDR3 protein duplicates are merged, each entry listing the most common genes and DNA. A total of hundreds of thousands of distinct CDR3 sequences appear in this sample, 7% to 10% of them only once. The ten most abundant clones make up 4% to 5.5% of the sample. The sequencing input was blood, either unsorted or a sorted T cell fraction (not recorded which). These receptors all stem from a female donor with ankylosing spondylitis or in good health (not recorded which).

This clonotype was picked up many times. CDR3 coding DNA: TGTGCCAGCAGCTTGGTGGCCACTGAAGCTTTCTTT. It codes for CASSLVATEAFF. This chain joins TRBV5-6 and TRBJ1-1; D is unclear. Trimming pared 0 bases from V and 4 bases from J, leaving 4 bases between. This CDR3 has 12 amino acids. CDR1 and CDR2 (germline): SGHDT, YYEEEE.

Note on this clonotype: A read error is possible here, since a much larger clone lies one base away. V is TRBV29-1 and J is TRBJ1-5; maybe TRBD1 (6 bases). The V gene's germline CDR1 is SQVTM and CDR2 ANQGSEA. The CDR3 covers 12 residues. The DNA for the CDR3 is TGCAGCGTTGGGGGGGGCAATCGGCCCCAGCATTTT. Protein sequence: CSVGGGNRPQHF.

Ten or more counts support this clonotype. V gene TRBV7-2 combines with J gene TRBJ2-7, with 10 bases lining up with TRBD1. With 5 bases clipped from V and 2 bases from J, the junction kept 6 bases outside the gene matches. CDR3 length equals 15 residues. In germline, CDR1 is SGHTA, CDR2 FQGNSA. The CDR3 loop reads CASSARTGGTYEQYF. DNA for the CDR3: TGTGCCAGCAGCGCGCGGACAGGGGGGACCTACGAGCAGTACTTC.

This clonotype has ten or more counts. This rearrangement joins TRBV7-2 to TRBJ2-7; perhaps TRBD1 as D (6 bases). Germline V lookup: CDR1 SGHTA, CDR2 FQGNSA. The CDR3 totals 14 residues. Deletions cut 2 bases from V and 7 bases from J, with 15 bases between. The CDR3 spells CASSLRNRAREQYF. The CDR3 region has the DNA TGTGCCAGCAGCTTACGGAACAGGGCGCGGGAGCAGTACTTC.

The V and J genes are TRBV5-5 and TRBJ1-4, with D perhaps TRBD1 (6 bases). The ends were cut back, 1 base at V and 7 bases at J, with 14 bases in the middle. Germline CDR1 SGHKS, CDR2 YYEKEE (reference sequence). The CDR3 totals 15 residues. CDR3 coding DNA: TGTGCCAGCAGCTTGTGGGGGCCCCCGGGTGAAAAACTGTTTTTT. Translated, it gives CASSLWGPPGEKLFF. Drawing the rest from reference TRBV5-5 and TRBJ1-4, the complete variable domain is DAGVTQSPTHLIKTRGQQVTLRCSPISGHKSVSWYQQVLGQGPQFIFQYYEKEERGRGNFPDRFSARQFPNYSSELNVNALLLGDSALYLCASSLWGPPGEKLFFGSGTQLSVL.

This sequence joins TRBV27 and TRBJ1-1; TRBD1 matches at 8 bases. V lost 11 bases, J lost 4 bases, and 15 bases stayed unmatched. The CDR3 spans 15 residues. CDR1 and CDR2 (germline): MNHEY, SMNVEV (reference sequence). The CDR3 here is CAAGQGAPRITEAFF. CDR3 DNA: TGTGCCGCGGGCCAGGGGGCGCCCCGGATCACTGAAGCTTTCTTT.

At least ten counts were recorded for this clonotype. The V gene is TRBV7-8, the J gene TRBJ2-3, with D possibly TRBD1 on 6 matching bases. Germline CDR1 SGHVS, CDR2 FQNEAQ. CDR3 length equals 15 residues. Trimming took off 5 bases at V and 0 bases at J, with 12 bases between the two ends. The CDR3 sequence: CASSKGTLSTDTQYF. CDR3 nucleotide sequence: TGTGCCAGCAGCAAGGGGACACTTAGCACAGATACGCAGTATTTT. The full variable domain, rest sourced from reference TRBV7-8 and TRBJ2-3, is GAGVSQSPRYKVAKRGQDVALRCDPISGHVSLFWYQQALGQGPEFLTYFQNEAQLDKSGLPSDRFFAERPEGSVSTLKIQRTQQEDSAVYLCASSKGTLSTDTQYFGPGTRLTVL.

In its sample, this clonotype was seen many times. This chain uses TRBV6-2 or TRBV6-3 with TRBJ1-5, with 7 nucleotides matching TRBD1. This CDR3 is built from 14 residues. CDR1 and CDR2 (germline): MNHEY, SVGEGT. The J segment lost 6 bases and the V segment lost 5 bases, leaving 7 bases of the junction unmatched. The CDR3 nucleotides are TGTGCCAGCAGTCGCGGGACAGTCAGTCAGCCCCAGCATTTT. It translates to CASSRGTVSQPQHF.

This chain joins TRBV19 and TRBJ1-6, with 10 positions matching TRBD1. The CDR3 runs to 15 residues. J lost 8 bases, V lost 7 bases, and 8 bases had no gene match. Germline CDR1 LNHDA, CDR2 SQIVND (reference sequence). CDR3 residues: CASTQTGTGDSPLHF. In DNA, the CDR3 is TGTGCCAGTACCCAAACCGGGACAGGGGATTCACCCCTCCACTTT. Looking up the rest from reference TRBV19 and TRBJ1-6 gives the full variable domain: DGGITQSPKYLFRKEGQNVTLSCEQNLNHDAMYWYRQDPGQGLRLIYYSQIVNDFQKGDIAEGYSVSREKKESFPLTVTSAQKNPTAFYLCASTQTGTGDSPLHFGNGTRLTVT.

This clonotype has a count of ten or more. The chain carries TRBV3-1 and TRBJ2-7, with unresolved D. The V gene lost 4 bases and the J gene lost 1 base, with 11 bases spanning the gap. The CDR3 runs to 14 residues. Germline CDR1 is LGHDT and CDR2 is YNNKEL (reference sequence). CDR3 nucleotides: TGTGCCAGCAGCCCTGGTCCAGGTTCCTACGAGCAGTACTTC. Translating gives CASSPGPGSYEQYF.

This clonotype was found many times. The V gene is TRBV7-2, the J gene TRBJ2-7, with TRBD2 matching over 12 bases. Unmatched junction bases numbered 2, after V lost 5 bases and J lost 0 bases. The germline CDR1 and CDR2 sequences are SGHTA and FQGNSA. This CDR3 has 15 residues. CDR3 residues: CASSQTSGGSYEQYF. DNA of the CDR3: TGTGCCAGCAGCCAGACTAGCGGGGGCTCCTACGAGCAGTACTTC.